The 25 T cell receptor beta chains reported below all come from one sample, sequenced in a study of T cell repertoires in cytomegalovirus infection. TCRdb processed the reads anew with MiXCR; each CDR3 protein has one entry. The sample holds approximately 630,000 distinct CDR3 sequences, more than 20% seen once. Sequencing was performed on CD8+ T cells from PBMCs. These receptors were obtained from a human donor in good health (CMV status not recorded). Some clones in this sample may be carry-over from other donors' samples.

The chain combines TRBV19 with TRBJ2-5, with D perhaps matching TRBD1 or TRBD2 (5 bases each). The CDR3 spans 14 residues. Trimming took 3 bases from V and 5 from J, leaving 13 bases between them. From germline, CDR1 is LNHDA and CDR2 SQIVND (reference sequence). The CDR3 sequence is CASSMGTMEETQYF. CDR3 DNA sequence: TGTGCCAGTAGTATGGGGACGATGGAGGAGACCCAGTACTTC. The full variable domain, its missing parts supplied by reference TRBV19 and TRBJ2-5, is DGGITQSPKYLFRKEGQNVTLSCEQNLNHDAMYWYRQDPGQGLRLIYYSQIVNDFQKGDIAEGYSVSREKKESFPLTVTSAQKNPTAFYLCASSMGTMEETQYFGPGTRLLVL.

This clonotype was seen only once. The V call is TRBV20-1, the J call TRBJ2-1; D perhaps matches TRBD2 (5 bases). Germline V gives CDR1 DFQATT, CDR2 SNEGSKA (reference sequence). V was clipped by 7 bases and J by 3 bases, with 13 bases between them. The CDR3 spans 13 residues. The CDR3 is CSVPGRVYNEQFF. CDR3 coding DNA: TGCAGTGTCCCGGGGAGAGTCTACAATGAGCAGTTCTTC.

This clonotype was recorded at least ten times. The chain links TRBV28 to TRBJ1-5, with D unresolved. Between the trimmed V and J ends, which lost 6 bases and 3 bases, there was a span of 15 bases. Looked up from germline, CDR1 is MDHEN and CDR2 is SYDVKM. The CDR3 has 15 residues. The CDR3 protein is CASSDWGRNNQPQHF. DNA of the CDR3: TGTGCCAGCAGCGATTGGGGTAGGAACAATCAGCCCCAGCATTTT.

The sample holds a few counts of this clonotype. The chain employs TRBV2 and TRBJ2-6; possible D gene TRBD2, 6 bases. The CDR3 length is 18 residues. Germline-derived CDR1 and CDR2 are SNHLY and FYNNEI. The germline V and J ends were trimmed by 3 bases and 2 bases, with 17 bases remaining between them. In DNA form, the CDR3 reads TGTGCCAGCAGTGATCTGAGGCGGGGTCTTACTGGGGCCAACGTCCTGACTTTC. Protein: CASSDLRRGLTGANVLTF. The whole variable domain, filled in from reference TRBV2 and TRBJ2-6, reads EPEVTQTPSHQVTQMGQEVILRCVPISNHLYFYWYRQILGQKVEFLVSFYNNEISEKSEIFDDQFSVERPDGSNFTLKIRSTKLEDSAMYFCASSDLRRGLTGANVLTFGAGSRLTVL.

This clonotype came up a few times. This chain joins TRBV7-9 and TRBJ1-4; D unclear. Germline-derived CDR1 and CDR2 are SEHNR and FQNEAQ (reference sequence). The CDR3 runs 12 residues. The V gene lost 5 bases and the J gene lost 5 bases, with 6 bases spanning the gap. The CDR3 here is CASSSMNEKLFF. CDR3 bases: TGTGCCAGCAGCAGCATGAATGAAAAACTGTTTTTT.

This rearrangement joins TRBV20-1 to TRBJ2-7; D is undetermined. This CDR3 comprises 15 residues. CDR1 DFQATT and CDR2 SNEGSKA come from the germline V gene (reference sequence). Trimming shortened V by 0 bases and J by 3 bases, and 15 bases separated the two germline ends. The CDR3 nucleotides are TGCAGTGCTAGAGAAGCAGTCAGGCCAGTCTACGAGCAGTACTTC. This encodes CSAREAVRPVYEQYF.

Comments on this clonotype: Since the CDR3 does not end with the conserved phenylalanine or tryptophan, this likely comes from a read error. CDR3 loop: CASSLRGGGAADTQYL. As DNA, the CDR3 is TGTGCCAGCAGCCTAAGGGGTGGGGGGGCCGCAGATACGCAGTATTTG. This chain connects TRBV7-9 to TRBJ2-3, with a tentative D call TRBD2 (7 bases). V lost 5 bases, J lost 4 bases, and 19 bases lay in between. The CDR3 is 16 amino acids. CDR1 SEHNR and CDR2 FQNEAQ come from the germline V gene (reference sequence).

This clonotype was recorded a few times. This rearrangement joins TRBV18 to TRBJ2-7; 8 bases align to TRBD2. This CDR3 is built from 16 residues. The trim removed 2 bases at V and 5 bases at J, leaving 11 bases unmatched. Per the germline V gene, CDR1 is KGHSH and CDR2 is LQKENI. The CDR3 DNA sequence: TGTGCCAGCTCACCATCGGGACTAGGGCCCCCCGACGAGCAGTACGTC. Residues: CASSPSGLGPPDEQYV.

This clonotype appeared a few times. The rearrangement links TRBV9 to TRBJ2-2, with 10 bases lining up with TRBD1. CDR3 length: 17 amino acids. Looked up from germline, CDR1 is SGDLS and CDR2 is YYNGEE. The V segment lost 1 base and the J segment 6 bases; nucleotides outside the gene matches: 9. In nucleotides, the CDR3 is TGTGCCAGCAGCGTAAGCCGGGACAGGGGAAGCGCCGGGGAGCTGTTTTTT. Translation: CASSVSRDRGSAGELFF.

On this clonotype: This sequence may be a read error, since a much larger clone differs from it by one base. The CDR3 bases are TGTGCCAGCAGTGACAATTACAGGGGGCTCTACGAGCAGTACGTC. Protein product: CASSDNYRGLYEQYV. V usage is TRBV6-2 or TRBV6-3 and J usage is TRBJ2-7; 9 bases fit TRBD1. Germline CDR1 and CDR2: MNHEY and SVGEGT. V lost 5 bases, J lost 3 bases, and 8 bases stayed unmatched. The CDR3 runs 15 residues.

CDR3: CASSTGRSNTEAFF. The CDR3 region has the DNA TGCGCCAGCAGCACAGGGCGATCGAACACTGAAGCTTTCTTT. The V call is TRBV5-1, the J call TRBJ1-1, with D possibly being TRBD1 (6 bases). V was cut by 4 bases and J by 1 base, with 11 bases left in between. Germline V gene data show CDR1 as SGHRS and CDR2 as YFSETQ. The CDR3 sequence is 14 residues long. The full variable domain, its missing parts supplied by reference TRBV5-1 and TRBJ1-1, is KAGVTQTPRYLIKTRGQQVTLSCSPISGHRSVSWYQQTPGQGLQFLFEYFSETQRNKGNFPGRFSGRQFSNSRSEMNVSTLELGDSALYLCASSTGRSNTEAFFGQGTRLTVV.

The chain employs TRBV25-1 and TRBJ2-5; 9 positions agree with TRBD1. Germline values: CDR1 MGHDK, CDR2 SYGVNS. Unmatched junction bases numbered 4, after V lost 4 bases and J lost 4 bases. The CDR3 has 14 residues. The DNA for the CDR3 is TGTGCCAGCAGTGCCGGACAGGGGACAGAGACCCAGTACTTC. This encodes CASSAGQGTETQYF.

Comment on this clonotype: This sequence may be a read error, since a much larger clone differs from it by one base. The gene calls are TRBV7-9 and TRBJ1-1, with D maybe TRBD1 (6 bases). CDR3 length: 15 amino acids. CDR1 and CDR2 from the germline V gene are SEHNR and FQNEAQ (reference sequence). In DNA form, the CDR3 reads TGTGTCAGCACCTCTCCCGGGGGCATGAACACTGAAGCTTTCTTT. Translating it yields CVSTSPGGMNTEAFF.

The CDR3 sequence: CSVVVGGELFF. The CDR3, as DNA: TGCAGCGTTGTTGTTGGCGGGGAGCTGTTTTTT. The chain recombines TRBV29-1 with TRBJ2-2; D is ambiguous. The CDR3 runs to 11 residues. Germline-derived CDR1 and CDR2 are SQVTM and ANQGSEA. V was pared by 4 bases and J by 7 bases, with 7 bases between.

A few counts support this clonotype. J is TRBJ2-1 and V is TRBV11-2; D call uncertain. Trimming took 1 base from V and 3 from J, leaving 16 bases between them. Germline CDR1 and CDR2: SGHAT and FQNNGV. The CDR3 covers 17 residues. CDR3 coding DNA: TGTGCCAGCAGCTTAGGAATGAACCTACAATACTACAATGAGCAGTTCTTC. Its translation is CASSLGMNLQYYNEQFF.

The CDR3 is CASRTGVTGELFF. The CDR3, as DNA: TGTGCCAGTAGGACAGGGGTCACCGGGGAGCTGTTTTTT. V usage is TRBV19 and J usage is TRBJ2-2; 8 bases agree with TRBD1. The ends lost 6 bases at V and 4 bases at J; junction bases unmatched: 1. Per germline, CDR1 LNHDA and CDR2 SQIVND (reference sequence). The CDR3 has 13 amino acids.

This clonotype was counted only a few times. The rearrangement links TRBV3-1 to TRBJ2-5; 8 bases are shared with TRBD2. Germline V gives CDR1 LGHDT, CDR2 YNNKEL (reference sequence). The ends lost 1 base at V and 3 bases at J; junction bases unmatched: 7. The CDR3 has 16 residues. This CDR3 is CASSQAREAGEETQYF. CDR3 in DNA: TGTGCCAGCAGCCAAGCGAGAGAAGCGGGGGAAGAGACCCAGTACTTC.

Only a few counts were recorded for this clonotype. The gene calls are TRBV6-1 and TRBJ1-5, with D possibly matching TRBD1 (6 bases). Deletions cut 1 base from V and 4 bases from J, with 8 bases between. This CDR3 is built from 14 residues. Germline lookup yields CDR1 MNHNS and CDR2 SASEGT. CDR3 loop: CASSEGTENQPQHF. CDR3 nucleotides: TGTGCCAGCAGTGAAGGGACAGAAAATCAGCCCCAGCATTTT.

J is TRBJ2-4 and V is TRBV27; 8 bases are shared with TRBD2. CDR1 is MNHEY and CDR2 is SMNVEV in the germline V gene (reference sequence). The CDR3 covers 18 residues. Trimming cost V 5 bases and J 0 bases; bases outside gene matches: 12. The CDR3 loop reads CASSVIAGKELAKNIQYF. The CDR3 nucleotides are TGTGCCAGCAGTGTGATAGCGGGGAAAGAGCTAGCCAAAAACATTCAGTACTTC.

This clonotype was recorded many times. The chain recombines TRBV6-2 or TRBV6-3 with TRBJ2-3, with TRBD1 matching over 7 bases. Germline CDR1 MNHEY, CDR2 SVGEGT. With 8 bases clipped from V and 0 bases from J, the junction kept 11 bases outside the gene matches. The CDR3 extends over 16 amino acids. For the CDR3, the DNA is TGTGCCAGCGGGGACAGCCAAGAAGTTAGCACAGATACGCAGTATTTT. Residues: CASGDSQEVSTDTQYF.

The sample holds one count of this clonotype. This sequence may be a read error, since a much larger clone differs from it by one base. For the CDR3, the DNA is TGTGTCAGCACCCATCCGGACATTCAAGAGACCCAGTACTTC. This gives the protein CVSTHPDIQETQYF. The chain joins TRBV28 to TRBJ2-5; a possible D gene is TRBD1 (5 bases). The CDR3 length is 14 residues. Germline lookup yields CDR1 MDHEN and CDR2 SYDVKM.

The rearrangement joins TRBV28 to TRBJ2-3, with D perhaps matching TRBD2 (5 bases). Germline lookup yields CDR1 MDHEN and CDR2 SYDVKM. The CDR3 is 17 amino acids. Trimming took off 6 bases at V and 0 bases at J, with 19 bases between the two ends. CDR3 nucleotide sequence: TGTGCCAGCAGCCCCTTGATGCGGGCGACTAGCACAGATACGCAGTATTTT. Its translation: CASSPLMRATSTDTQYF.

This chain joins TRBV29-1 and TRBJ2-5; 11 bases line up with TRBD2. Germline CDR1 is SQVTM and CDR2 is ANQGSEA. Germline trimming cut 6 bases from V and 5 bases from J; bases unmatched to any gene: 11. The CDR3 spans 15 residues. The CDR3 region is CSVGGASGGPETQYF. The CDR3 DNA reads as TGCAGCGTCGGAGGGGCTAGCGGGGGGCCTGAGACCCAGTACTTC.

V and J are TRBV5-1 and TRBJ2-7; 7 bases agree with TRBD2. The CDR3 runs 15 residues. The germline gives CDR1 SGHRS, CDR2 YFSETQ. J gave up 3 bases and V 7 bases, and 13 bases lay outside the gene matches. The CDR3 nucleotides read TGCGCCAGCCGGTTCACCTCAAGGGACTACTACGAGCAGTACTTC. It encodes CASRFTSRDYYEQYF.

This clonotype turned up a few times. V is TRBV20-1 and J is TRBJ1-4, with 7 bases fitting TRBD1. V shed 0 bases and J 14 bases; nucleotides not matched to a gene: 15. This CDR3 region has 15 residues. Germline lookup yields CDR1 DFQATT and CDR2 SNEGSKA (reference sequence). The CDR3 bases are TGCAGTGCTAGAGATGAGGCGATGATCGGGACAGCGCTGTTTTTT. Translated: CSARDEAMIGTALFF.